The TCR beta chain described here comes from a study of T cell changes during pregnancy in multiple sclerosis. Germline assignment: CDR1 MNHEY and CDR2 SMNVEV (reference sequence). The ends were cut back, 6 bases at V and 8 bases at J, with 13 bases in the middle. The CDR3 extends over 12 amino acids. Sequencing used immunoSEQ multiplex PCR; TCRdb keeps in-frame clones, though not all of them. The sample comprises approximately 48,000 clones, under 95% of which are singletons, and 3% to 3.5% rests with the top ten. The chain is built from TRBV27 and TRBJ1-2; D is unclear. This clonotype was sampled from a female donor with multiple sclerosis, enrolled in a pregnancy study. The material sequenced was CD8+ T cells from peripheral blood mononuclear cells, taken before pregnancy. The CDR3 protein is CASRLESGGYTF. The CDR3 DNA reads TGTGCCAGCAGGCTAGAAAGTGGGGGCTACACCTTC.